The text below deals with one T cell receptor beta chain. Germline-derived CDR1 and CDR2 are MDHEN and SYDVKM. Deletions cut 5 bases from V and 2 bases from J, with 7 bases between. The CDR3 is 12 residues long. The sort gate was single viable CD3+CD4+CD8-CD45RO+ cells for memory CD4+ T cells. This record belongs to a study of memory CD4+ T cells and cytomegalovirus serostatus. Sequenced by immunoSEQ multiplex PCR; TCRdb stores in-frame clones only, minus some. Of about 96,000 clones listed, 80% were seen once; the top ten hold less than 4%. The sample consisted of memory CD4+ T cells from blood. This sequence joins TRBV28 and TRBJ2-7; D is unclear. This TCR was recovered from an adult in good health and CMV-seropositive. CDR3 protein: CASSRLTYEQYF. The CDR3 bases are TGTGCCAGCAGTAGACTTACCTACGAGCAGTACTTC. The full variable domain, with the rest looked up from reference TRBV28 and TRBJ2-7, is DVKVTQSSRYLVKRTGEKVFLECVQDMDHENMFWYRQDPGLGLRLIYFSYDVKMKEKGDIPEGYSVSREKKERFSLILESASTNQTSMYLCASSRLTYEQYFGPGTRLTVT.